This TCR beta chain came from a study of regulatory T cells in long-lasting Graves disease. In the study overall: For under 3 months, newly diagnosed Graves' patients had been taking antithyroid drugs.

Sample time point: newly diagnosed GD, antithyroid drugs for less than 3 months. Scientists built the TCR library using RNA that was extracted from PBMCs. Investigators prepared the TCR beta libraries by applying iRepertoire HTBI primers and Arm-PCR of CDR3 regions. TCRdb passed the multiplex PCR reads through MiXCR, listing each CDR3 protein once. Here the sample spans approximately 400,000 distinct CDR3 sequences, around 16% being singletons. The CDR3 contains 14 residues. CDR1 and CDR2 from the germline V gene are MNHEY and SVGEGT. This clonotype has only one observation. A much larger clone differs from this one at a single base, so this may be a read error. These data were also filed under a second study, of T cells in Graves' hyperthyroidism and ophthalmopathy.

The chain is built from TRBV6-2 or TRBV6-3 and TRBJ1-3, with D tentatively TRBD1 (6 bases). Sequenced here: peripheral blood mononuclear cells (PBMCs), sampled at new diagnosis, from a patient treated with antithyroid drugs. The receptor was isolated from a woman aged 40 to 50 with Graves disease. The DNA for the CDR3 is TGTGCCAGCAGTTATACAGGGAGCGGAAACACCATGTATTTT. It translates to CASSYTGSGNTMYF.